Shown below are 24 T cell receptor beta chains from a single sample sequenced in a study of T cell responses to AZD1222 COVID-19 vaccine. Assay used: immunoSEQ multiplex PCR; TCRdb lists only in-frame clones, some missing. The sample contains over 150,000 clones, roughly 94% of which appear only once. The source was peripheral blood, collected 28 days after the second AZD1222 dose. These receptors originate from an adult who received the AZD1222 COVID-19 vaccine.

The rearrangement uses TRBV15 and TRBJ1-4, with 7 positions matching TRBD1. The CDR3 totals 12 residues. Germline CDR1 and CDR2: LNHNV and YYDKDF (reference sequence). V trimming: 9 bases; J trimming: 8 bases; junction bases outside the gene matches: 6. The CDR3 DNA follows: TGTGCCACGAGGGGGCGGGGCGAAAAACTGTTTTTT. It codes for CATRGRGEKLFF.

The chain employs TRBV2 and TRBJ2-3, with TRBD1 identical over 9 bases. CDR1 is SNHLY and CDR2 is FYNNEI in the germline V gene. V trimming: 6 bases; J trimming: 4 bases; junction bases outside the gene matches: 11. CDR3 length: 16 amino acids. Written as DNA, the CDR3 is TGTGCCAGCAGGGATCTAGGGACAGGGTTTCCAGATACGCAGTATTTT. Its protein product is CASRDLGTGFPDTQYF.

The rearrangement uses TRBV27 and TRBJ2-5; no firm D call. The CDR3 runs 12 residues. With 5 bases removed from V and 1 base from J, the gap between germline ends came to 5 bases. The V gene's germline CDR1 is MNHEY and CDR2 SMNVEV (reference sequence). The CDR3 DNA reads as TGTGCCAGCAGTGGCTCCCAAGAGACCCAGTACTTC. Its protein product is CASSGSQETQYF.

The chain employs TRBV19 and TRBJ1-1; no definite D call. Germline CDR1 LNHDA, CDR2 SQIVND (reference sequence). Trimming left V 7 bases short and J 3 bases short, with 18 bases between. This CDR3 is 15 amino acids long. The DNA of the CDR3 is TGTGCCAGTACCCCCGGGCCGCTGGGGTACACTGAAGCTTTCTTT. Its translation: CASTPGPLGYTEAFF. Full variable domain (remainder filled in from reference TRBV19 and TRBJ1-1): DGGITQSPKYLFRKEGQNVTLSCEQNLNHDAMYWYRQDPGQGLRLIYYSQIVNDFQKGDIAEGYSVSREKKESFPLTVTSAQKNPTAFYLCASTPGPLGYTEAFFGQGTRLTVV.

The gene calls are TRBV27 and TRBJ1-6, with 7 positions matching TRBD1. V trimming: 5 bases; J trimming: 8 bases; junction bases outside the gene matches: 9. The germline gives CDR1 MNHEY, CDR2 SMNVEV (reference sequence). The CDR3 length is 15 residues. This CDR3 reads CASSATGDGYSPLHF. Written as DNA, the CDR3 is TGTGCCAGCAGTGCAACAGGGGATGGTTATTCACCCCTCCACTTT.

J is TRBJ1-1 and V is TRBV9; possible D gene TRBD1, 5 bases. Germline CDR1 SGDLS, CDR2 YYNGEE. The CDR3 extends over 16 amino acids. V shed 2 bases and J shed 1 base, with 15 bases lying between them. For the CDR3, the DNA is TGTGCCAGCAGCGTGGGGCAGTCCGCGGGGAACACTGAAGCTTTCTTT. Its translation: CASSVGQSAGNTEAFF.

The rearrangement links TRBV2 to TRBJ1-2, with D uncertain. Trimming cost V 6 bases and J 4 bases, with 15 bases left between them. CDR1 SNHLY and CDR2 FYNNEI come from the germline V gene. This CDR3 comprises 14 residues. The DNA for the CDR3 is TGTGCCAGCAGGGAGGCCTTTCTTTCCTATGGCTACACCTTC. It codes for CASREAFLSYGYTF.

The V gene is TRBV5-6, the J gene TRBJ2-3; TRBD2 matches 10 bases. Trimming cost V 1 base and J 2 bases; bases outside gene matches: 7. The CDR3 length is 17 residues. The V gene's germline CDR1 is SGHDT and CDR2 YYEEEE. The CDR3 bases are TGTGCCAGCAGCTTGACAAAGGGACTAGCGCACACAGATACGCAGTATTTT. Translated: CASSLTKGLAHTDTQYF.

This rearrangement joins TRBV9 to TRBJ1-5; D might be TRBD1 (5 bases). Trimming removed 0 bases from V and 5 bases from J, with 9 bases in between. The CDR3 consists of 14 residues. Per the germline V gene, CDR1 is SGDLS and CDR2 is YYNGEE. This chain's CDR3 is CASSVDVGDQPQHF. Here the CDR3 DNA reads TGTGCCAGCAGCGTAGATGTAGGGGATCAGCCCCAGCATTTT.

The chain employs TRBV7-9 and TRBJ2-7; D ambiguous. CDR3 size: 14 residues. CDR1 is SEHNR, CDR2 FQNEAQ, per germline (reference sequence). Between the trimmed V and J ends, which lost 6 bases and 1 base, there was a span of 13 bases. DNA of the CDR3: TGTGCCAGCAGTCCCAGAGGTGGATCCTACGAGCAGTACTTC. It is translated as CASSPRGGSYEQYF.

V usage is TRBV30 and J usage is TRBJ2-1; 12 nucleotides agree with TRBD1. Germline V gene data show CDR1 as GTSNPN and CDR2 as SVGIG (reference sequence). J gave up 8 bases and V 0 bases, and 2 bases lay outside the gene matches. There are 14 residues in the CDR3. This CDR3 is CAWSVRDRGHEQFF. The CDR3 DNA reads TGTGCCTGGAGTGTCCGGGACAGGGGGCATGAGCAGTTCTTC.

The chain couples TRBV5-4 to TRBJ1-1; D remains ambiguous. The CDR3 is made up of 13 amino acids. V shed 5 bases and J shed 4 bases, with 12 bases lying between them. From germline, CDR1 is SGHNT and CDR2 YYREEE (reference sequence). The CDR3 nucleotides are TGTGCCAGCAGATCACCGTTTGGCACTGAAGCTTTCTTT. This sequence encodes CASRSPFGTEAFF.

The rearrangement uses TRBV5-4 and TRBJ2-5; D is possibly TRBD2 (7 bases). Trimming left V 3 bases short and J 4 bases short, with 16 bases between. The CDR3 covers 15 residues. Germline CDR1 SGHNT, CDR2 YYREEE (reference sequence). Written as DNA, the CDR3 is TGTGCCAGCAGCTCCTCCCCAGGGGAGGGAGAGACCCAGTACTTC. Translation gives CASSSSPGEGETQYF.

This chain links TRBV27 with TRBJ2-7; D unresolved. The CDR3 is 14 amino acids. Germline CDR1 is MNHEY and CDR2 is SMNVEV (reference sequence). V lost 3 bases, J lost 3 bases, and 12 bases lay in between. The CDR3 nucleotides read TGTGCCAGCAGTTTTAGGGCACACAACTACGAGCAGTACTTC. Encoded protein: CASSFRAHNYEQYF.

V and J are TRBV9 and TRBJ2-7; D is undetermined. Germline CDR1 SGDLS, CDR2 YYNGEE. CDR3 length: 12 amino acids. V was shortened by 4 bases and J by 0 bases, with 5 bases between the two germline ends. The CDR3 region is CASSSSSYEQYF. The CDR3 coding sequence is TGTGCCAGCAGCTCGAGCTCCTACGAGCAGTACTTC.

V gene TRBV3-1 (or the pseudogene TRBV3-2) combines with J gene TRBJ2-3, with 10 bases lining up with TRBD2. The CDR3 runs to 19 residues. Germline V gene lookup returns CDR1 LGHDT and CDR2 YNNKEL (reference sequence). J was trimmed by 2 bases and V by 1 base; bases with no gene match: 12. CDR3 sequence reads: CASSQVNSGGPINTDTQYF. CDR3 sequence (DNA): TGTGCCAGCAGCCAAGTAAATAGCGGGGGGCCTATCAACACAGATACGCAGTATTTT.

V usage is TRBV12-3 or TRBV12-4 and J usage is TRBJ1-1, with D maybe TRBD1 (5 bases). The V end was cut by 6 bases, the J end by 6 bases, with 11 bases between. The CDR3 is 12 residues long. CDR3 coding DNA: TGTGCCAGCAGCGCAGGGTCCCCTGAAGCTTTCTTT. Residues: CASSAGSPEAFF.

The rearrangement uses TRBV11-3 and TRBJ2-2; 8 bases are a match to TRBD1. The V and J ends lost 5 bases and 2 bases, in that order; junction bases with no gene match: 4. Germline V gene lookup returns CDR1 SGHNT and CDR2 YENEEA. The CDR3 runs to 15 residues. CDR3: CASSVRGLNTGELFF. The CDR3 DNA is TGTGCCAGCAGCGTCAGGGGGCTAAACACCGGGGAGCTGTTTTTT.

The chain uses TRBV11-3 and TRBJ1-3; the D is unclear. CDR1 is SGHNT, CDR2 YENEEA, per germline. CDR3 length equals 14 residues. Trimming left V 6 bases short and J 6 bases short, with 15 bases between. The CDR3 protein is CASSFDGSENTIYF. The CDR3 bases are TGTGCCAGCAGTTTTGACGGATCCGAAAACACCATATATTTT. Complete variable domain (other parts from reference TRBV11-3 and TRBJ1-3): EAGVVQSPRYKIIEKKQPVAFWCNPISGHNTLYWYLQNLGQGPELLIRYENEEAVDDSQLPKDRFSAERLKGVDSTLKIQPAELGDSAVYLCASSFDGSENTIYFGEGSWLTVV.

V is TRBV27 and J is TRBJ1-2, with a tentative D call TRBD1 (5 bases). The length of the CDR3 is 14 residues. Germline CDR1 is MNHEY and CDR2 is SMNVEV (reference sequence). Deletions cut 6 bases from V and 2 bases from J, with 13 bases between. CDR3 coding DNA: TGTGCCAGCAGGTGGGGCACTCAAAACTATGGCTACACCTTC. This translates into CASRWGTQNYGYTF.

The chain is built from TRBV10-3 and TRBJ2-2; 7 bases align to TRBD2. CDR1 is ENHRY and CDR2 is SYGVKD in the germline V gene. Trimming cost V 2 bases and J 7 bases; bases outside gene matches: 4. The CDR3 has 14 residues. CDR3 DNA: TGTGCCATCAGTGAGCTAGCGGATAGCGGGGAGCTGTTTTTT. Encoded protein: CAISELADSGELFF.

This chain joins TRBV7-9 and TRBJ1-3, with a possible D match to TRBD1 (5 bases). V was clipped by 5 bases and J by 3 bases, with 14 bases between them. Germline CDR1 and CDR2: SEHNR and FQNEAQ (reference sequence). This CDR3 comprises 15 residues. CDR3 region: CASSPTTEFGNTIYF. The CDR3 region has the DNA TGTGCCAGCAGCCCCACGACAGAATTTGGAAACACCATATATTTT.

The CDR3 coding sequence is TGTGCCAGCAGCGTCGGACGGGGAGTGCGTGGCTACACCTTC. Translating it yields CASSVGRGVRGYTF. V gene TRBV7-2 combines with J gene TRBJ1-2; D gene ambiguous. Germline V CDR1 and CDR2: SGHTA, FQGNSA. The V and J ends lost 5 bases and 7 bases respectively, with 17 bases between them. This CDR3 is 14 amino acids long.

The chain links TRBV5-6 to TRBJ2-7; TRBD2 agrees at 13 bases. With V trimmed by 1 base and J by 5 bases, 3 bases remained unmatched. CDR1 is SGHDT and CDR2 is YYEEEE in the germline V gene. CDR3 length equals 15 residues. CDR3 nucleotide sequence: TGTGCCAGCAGCTTGACTAGCGGGGGGGCTAACGAGCAGTACTTC. It encodes CASSLTSGGANEQYF.